One sample yielded the 16 T cell receptor beta chains listed below, sequenced in a study of sequential checkpoint blockade in melanoma. Treatment here: randomized to nivolumab then ipilimumab (arm A) or the reverse (arm B). Measured with immunoSEQ multiplex PCR; TCRdb has only the in-frame clones, and not every one. The table lists about 9,500 clones, around 78% of them singletons. The material sequenced was CD8+ T cells sorted from blood (inferred from file names), taken from a patient given nivolumab and ipilimumab in sequence. These receptors all stem from a human donor with melanoma.

V is TRBV7-8 and J is TRBJ2-5; perhaps TRBD1 as D (6 bases). The CDR3 loop spans 14 amino acids. The germline V and J ends were trimmed by 3 bases and 3 bases, with 11 bases remaining between them. Germline V gene sequence: CDR1 SGHVS, CDR2 FQNEAQ. The CDR3: CASSLGADEETQYF. The CDR3 nucleotides are TGTGCCAGCAGCTTGGGGGCCGATGAAGAGACCCAGTACTTC. Drawing the rest from reference TRBV7-8 and TRBJ2-5, the complete variable domain is GAGVSQSPRYKVAKRGQDVALRCDPISGHVSLFWYQQALGQGPEFLTYFQNEAQLDKSGLPSDRFFAERPEGSVSTLKIQRTQQEDSAVYLCASSLGADEETQYFGPGTRLLVL.

This clone came up a few times. This rearrangement joins TRBV14 to TRBJ2-1; 8 positions agree with TRBD2. CDR3 length: 18 residues. Losses at the gene ends were 0 bases for V and 0 bases for J; bases not matched to a gene: 7. Germline loops: CDR1 SGHDN, CDR2 FVKESK. The CDR3 loop reads CASSQDRGGLSSYNEQFF. CDR3 in DNA: TGTGCCAGCAGCCAAGATCGGGGGGGCCTGAGCTCCTACAATGAGCAGTTCTTC.

V usage is TRBV7-2 and J usage is TRBJ1-5; a weak D match, TRBD1 (6 bases). Germline V gene sequence: CDR1 SGHTA, CDR2 FQGNSA. Trimming pared 5 bases from V and 0 bases from J, leaving 8 bases between. This CDR3 contains 14 residues. The CDR3 loop is CASSLTGSNQPQHF. The CDR3 nucleotides read TGTGCCAGCAGCCTGACAGGTAGCAATCAGCCCCAGCATTTT.

The chain carries TRBV7-9 and TRBJ1-2, with 7 bases fitting TRBD1. The CDR3 loop spans 17 amino acids. The trim removed 0 bases at V and 0 bases at J, leaving 7 bases unmatched. The germline V gene has CDR1 SEHNR and CDR2 FQNEAQ (reference sequence). This CDR3 reads CASSLAGTAKTNYGYTF. The CDR3 bases are TGTGCCAGCAGCTTAGCCGGGACAGCAAAAACTAACTATGGCTACACCTTC.

The genes are TRBV7-6 and TRBJ2-7; D is perhaps TRBD1 (5 bases). V was cut by 1 base and J by 7 bases, with 14 bases left in between. The V gene's germline CDR1 is SGHVS and CDR2 FNYEAQ. The CDR3 has 14 amino acids. The CDR3: CASSLGGGAAEQYF. CDR3 DNA sequence: TGTGCCAGCAGCTTAGGAGGTGGGGCTGCGGAGCAGTACTTC.

V and J are TRBV27 and TRBJ2-2; D gene ambiguous. The V end was cut by 5 bases, the J end by 6 bases, with 7 bases between. Germline assignment: CDR1 MNHEY and CDR2 SMNVEV (reference sequence). The CDR3 runs 12 residues. In DNA form, the CDR3 reads TGTGCCAGCAGTCCCCCTCCCGGGGAGCTGTTTTTT. It translates to CASSPPPGELFF.

The genes are TRBV2 and TRBJ1-1; TRBD1 matches at 10 bases. Germline-derived CDR1 and CDR2 are SNHLY and FYNNEI. After removal of 6 bases from V and 7 bases from J, the junction contained 5 bases not matched to a gene. This CDR3 region has 13 residues. The CDR3 sequence: CASRTGGGGEAFF. The DNA for the CDR3 is TGTGCCAGCAGGACAGGGGGCGGGGGTGAAGCTTTCTTT.

This chain uses TRBV27 with TRBJ2-3, with D tentatively TRBD2 (7 bases). Trimming took 5 bases from V and 4 from J, leaving 10 bases between them. The germline gives CDR1 MNHEY, CDR2 SMNVEV (reference sequence). CDR3 size: 13 residues. For the CDR3, the DNA is TGTGCCAGCAGTCTCGGGGGGCCAGATACGCAGTATTTT. Protein: CASSLGGPDTQYF.

This clone has a handful of counts. The chain employs TRBV19 and TRBJ1-6; TRBD1 is a possible D gene (5 bases). Per germline, CDR1 LNHDA and CDR2 SQIVND (reference sequence). The ends were cut back, 6 bases at V and 8 bases at J, with 17 bases in the middle. The CDR3 runs 15 residues. CDR3 residues: CASSPFGGNDSPLHF. As DNA, the CDR3 is TGTGCCAGTAGCCCTTTCGGGGGGAACGATTCACCCCTCCACTTT.

The rearrangement uses TRBV15 and TRBJ2-3, with D perhaps matching TRBD2 (6 bases). CDR1 is LNHNV, CDR2 YYDKDF, per germline (reference sequence). Trimming took 1 base from V and 0 from J, leaving 8 bases between them. The CDR3 sequence is 15 residues long. The CDR3 is CATSRGGTSTDTQYF. The CDR3 DNA sequence: TGTGCCACCAGCAGAGGTGGGACTAGCACAGATACGCAGTATTTT.

The J gene is TRBJ2-7, the V gene TRBV5-6; 7 bases are shared with TRBD1. This CDR3 spans 13 amino acids. The trim removed 7 bases at V and 0 bases at J, leaving 4 bases unmatched. Germline CDR1 SGHDT, CDR2 YYEEEE. DNA for the CDR3: TGTGCCAGCGGACAGGCGAGCTCCTACGAGCAGTACGTC. Encoded protein: CASGQASSYEQYV.

The chain has TRBV6-1 and TRBJ2-3, with TRBD2 matching over 8 bases. V lost 4 bases to trimming and J lost 1 base; unmatched junction nucleotides: 10. From germline, CDR1 is MNHNS and CDR2 SASEGT. This CDR3 contains 17 residues. The CDR3 reads CASSGSGGLLGTDTQYF. The CDR3 coding sequence is TGTGCCAGCAGTGGAAGCGGGGGTCTCCTGGGCACAGATACGCAGTATTTT.

The chain couples TRBV27 to TRBJ2-1; weak D call: TRBD1 (5 bases). The CDR3 spans 13 residues. Germline V CDR1 and CDR2: MNHEY, SMNVEV (reference sequence). V was shortened by 8 bases and J by 6 bases, with 14 bases between the two germline ends. The DNA for the CDR3 is TGTGCCAGCTCTGACTCTAGGGGCAATGAGCAGTTCTTC. It is translated as CASSDSRGNEQFF.

The chain uses TRBV27 and TRBJ1-2, with D tentatively TRBD1 (5 bases). The V end lost 5 bases, the J end lost 2 bases, and 9 bases lay between the germline ends. The CDR3 is 13 residues long. CDR1 MNHEY and CDR2 SMNVEV come from the germline V gene (reference sequence). CDR3 coding DNA: TGTGCCAGCAGTATCGACAGAAACTATGGCTACACCTTC. It specifies CASSIDRNYGYTF.

The rearrangement joins TRBV6-1 to TRBJ1-1; D not certain. CDR3 length equals 14 residues. V gave up 3 bases and J gave up 1 base, with 9 bases separating them. Germline CDR1 is MNHNS and CDR2 is SASEGT. The CDR3 DNA reads TGTGCCAGCAGTGAGGGCCCTGAGAACACTGAAGCTTTCTTT. Residues: CASSEGPENTEAFF.

The V and J genes are TRBV6-1 and TRBJ1-5, with D possibly being TRBD1 (5 bases). Germline loops: CDR1 MNHNS, CDR2 SASEGT. Trimming left V 0 bases short and J 7 bases short, with 13 bases between. This CDR3 region has 15 residues. In nucleotides, the CDR3 is TGTGCCAGCAGTGAAGCCACAGGCCCGGTCCAGCCCCAGCATTTT. Protein product: CASSEATGPVQPQHF.